This TCR beta chain was profiled in a study of blood T cell repertoires in COVID-19 (dated by TCRdb to the early 2020s). Broadly, across the study: The collaborator samples originated in the United States, Italy and Spain and spanned the acute and convalescent phases of COVID-19. The material from the prospective study consisted of cDNA or gDNA derived from T cells, B-cell-depleted T cells, or PBMCs. The dataset comprised deeply sampled blood TCRbeta repertoires from subjects exposed to, actively infected with, or recovered from COVID-19. The repertoires were released in a freely available public database intended as a resource for research on the immune response to SARS-CoV-2. Samples were obtained from the ongoing ImmuneRACE study (first 160 participants) and from some 1,300 subjects provided by 6 global collaborators. Sample metadata almost always included a de-identified subject ID, COVID-19 status, age in years and sex. Where available, HLA class I and class II types were obtained from metadata supplied by the sample provider rather than from assay-based typing. Paper-wide results and their limitations: The quantity of clinical and demographic metadata differed by source and by participant and was supplied without curation.

From the germline V gene, CDR1 is SGHAT and CDR2 is FQNNGV. Measured from the cysteine to the phenylalanine, the CDR3 is 13 residues long. Only CDR3 DNA is held: 39 bases, read in frame from base 1. V is cut back by 5 bases and J by 4 bases, with 2 bases in the junction unmatched. Each collaborating institution followed its own protocols to collect whole blood in K2EDTA tubes. For TCRbeta analysis, collaborators shipped samples in one of three forms: frozen whole blood, isolated PBMCs, or DNA extracted from either of those sample types. TCRbeta CDR3 regions were amplified from genomic DNA by means of the immunoSEQ Assay, a bias-controlled multiplex PCR. On the authors' methods: The number of nucleated cells in each sample was estimated by amplification of reference gene primers within the assay. To quantify the absolute abundance of each unique TCRbeta CDR3 rearrangement, sequence reads were collapsed and filtered. For each sample, productive Simpson clonality was calculated by taking the square root of Simpson's diversity index across productive rearrangements. The source is immuneACCESS, and TCRdb retained only in-frame sequences with V and J called. Part of the clones is not carried over; for the studies checked, unresolved V genes explain less than half of this, and the remainder is unexplained. That table furnishes V, J and clone size, whereas the DNA furnished D and trimming. The sample table records 250,000 to 350,000 clones; roughly 91% of these occur just once. The ten largest clones capture around 0.8% of the sample.

Worth noting for this clone: What antigen it recognizes has not been identified. It has no much larger one-base neighbor in the sample; base qualities were not kept.

The chain is made from TRBV11-2 and TRBJ1-3, and 7 junction bases match TRBD1. The TCR originated in a man aged 30 to 39 with acute or convalescent COVID-19. Source material: peripheral blood. The sequence in DNA is TGTGCCAGCAGCCGGGACAGAGGAAACACCATATATTTT. It codes for CASSRDRGNTIYF.